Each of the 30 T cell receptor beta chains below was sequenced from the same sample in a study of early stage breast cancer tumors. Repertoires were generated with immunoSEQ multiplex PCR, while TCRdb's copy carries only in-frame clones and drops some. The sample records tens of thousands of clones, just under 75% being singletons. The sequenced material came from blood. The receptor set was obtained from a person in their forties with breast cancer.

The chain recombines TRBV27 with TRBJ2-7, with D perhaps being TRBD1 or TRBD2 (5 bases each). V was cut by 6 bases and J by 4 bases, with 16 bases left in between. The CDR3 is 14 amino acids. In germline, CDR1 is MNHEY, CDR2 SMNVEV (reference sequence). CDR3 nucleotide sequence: TGTGCCAGCAGCCCGGTGTGGGGGATATACGAGCAGTACTTC. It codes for CASSPVWGIYEQYF.

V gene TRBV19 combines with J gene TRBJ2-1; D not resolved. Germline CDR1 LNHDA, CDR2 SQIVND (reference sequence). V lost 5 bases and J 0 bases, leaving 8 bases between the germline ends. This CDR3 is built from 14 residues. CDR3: CASSDVSSYNEQFF. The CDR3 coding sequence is TGTGCCAGTAGTGACGTCAGCTCCTACAATGAGCAGTTCTTC.

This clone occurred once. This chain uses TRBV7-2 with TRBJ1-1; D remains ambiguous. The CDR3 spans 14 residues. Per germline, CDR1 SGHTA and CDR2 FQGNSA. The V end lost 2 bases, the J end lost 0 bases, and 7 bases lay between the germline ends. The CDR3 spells CASSLMGMNTEAFF. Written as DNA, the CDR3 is TGTGCCAGCAGCTTAATGGGGATGAACACTGAAGCTTTCTTT.

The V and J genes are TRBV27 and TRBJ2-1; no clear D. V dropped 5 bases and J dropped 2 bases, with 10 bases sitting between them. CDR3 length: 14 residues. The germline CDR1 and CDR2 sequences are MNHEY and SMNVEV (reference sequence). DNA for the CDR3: TGTGCCAGCAGTCGTGGTACGCCCTACAATGAGCAGTTCTTC. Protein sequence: CASSRGTPYNEQFF.

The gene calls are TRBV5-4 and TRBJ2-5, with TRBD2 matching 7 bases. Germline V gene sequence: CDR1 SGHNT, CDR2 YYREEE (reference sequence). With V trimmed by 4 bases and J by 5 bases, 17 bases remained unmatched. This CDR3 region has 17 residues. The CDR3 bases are TGTGCCAGCAGCCCCGGGGGGAGGGGAAGTGGAGGGGAGACCCAGTACTTC. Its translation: CASSPGGRGSGGETQYF.

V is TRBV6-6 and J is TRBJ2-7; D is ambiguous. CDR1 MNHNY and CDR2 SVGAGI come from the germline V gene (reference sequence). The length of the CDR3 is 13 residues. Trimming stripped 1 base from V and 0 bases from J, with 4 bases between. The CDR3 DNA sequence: TGTGCCAGCAGTTACTTAAGCTCCTACGAGCAGTACTTC. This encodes CASSYLSSYEQYF.

The CDR3 spells CASSSLKDLQETQYF. In DNA, the CDR3 is TGTGCCAGCAGCTCGCTGAAGGACCTACAAGAGACCCAGTACTTC. This chain links TRBV5-4 with TRBJ2-5; no clear D. The CDR3 contains 15 residues. Germline values: CDR1 SGHNT, CDR2 YYREEE (reference sequence). V lost 3 bases to trimming and J lost 2 bases, with 14 bases between them.

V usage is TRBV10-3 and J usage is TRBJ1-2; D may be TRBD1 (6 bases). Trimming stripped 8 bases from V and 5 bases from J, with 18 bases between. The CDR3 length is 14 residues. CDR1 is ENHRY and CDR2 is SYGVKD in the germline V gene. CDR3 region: CAIPSTGKVYGYTF. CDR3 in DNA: TGTGCCATCCCCTCAACAGGGAAGGTTTATGGCTACACCTTC.

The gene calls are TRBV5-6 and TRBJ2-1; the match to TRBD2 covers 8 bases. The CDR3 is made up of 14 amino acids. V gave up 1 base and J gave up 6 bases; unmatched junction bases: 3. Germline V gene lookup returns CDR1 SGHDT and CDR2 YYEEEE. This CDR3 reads CASSLPSGLNEQFF. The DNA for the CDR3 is TGTGCCAGCAGCTTGCCTAGCGGGCTCAATGAGCAGTTCTTC.

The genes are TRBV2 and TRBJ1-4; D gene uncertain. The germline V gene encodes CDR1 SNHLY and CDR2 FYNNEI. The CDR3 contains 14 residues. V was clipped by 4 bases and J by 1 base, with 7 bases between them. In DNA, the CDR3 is TGTGCCAGCAGTGTGAAAGTAACTAATGAAAAACTGTTTTTT. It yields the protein CASSVKVTNEKLFF.

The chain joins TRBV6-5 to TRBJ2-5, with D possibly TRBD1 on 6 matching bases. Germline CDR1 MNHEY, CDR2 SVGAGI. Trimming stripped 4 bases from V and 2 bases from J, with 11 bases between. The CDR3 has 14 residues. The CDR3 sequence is CASSSRDTQETQYF. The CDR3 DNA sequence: TGTGCCAGCAGTTCCCGGGACACACAAGAGACCCAGTACTTC.

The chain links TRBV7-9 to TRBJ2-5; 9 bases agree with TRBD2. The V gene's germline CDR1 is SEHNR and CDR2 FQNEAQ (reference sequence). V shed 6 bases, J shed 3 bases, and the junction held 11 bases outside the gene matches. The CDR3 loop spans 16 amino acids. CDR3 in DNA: TGTGCCAGCAGTCATAGCGGGAGCGGGGGAAAAGAGACCCAGTACTTC. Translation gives CASSHSGSGGKETQYF.

The CDR3 sequence is CASSSGLRNTEAFF. The CDR3 DNA reads TGTGCCAGCAGTTCAGGACTCCGGAACACTGAAGCTTTCTTT. V usage is TRBV27 and J usage is TRBJ1-1; no clear D gene. CDR1 is MNHEY, CDR2 SMNVEV, per germline (reference sequence). The V end lost 4 bases, the J end lost 1 base, and 10 bases lay between the germline ends. This CDR3 contains 14 residues.

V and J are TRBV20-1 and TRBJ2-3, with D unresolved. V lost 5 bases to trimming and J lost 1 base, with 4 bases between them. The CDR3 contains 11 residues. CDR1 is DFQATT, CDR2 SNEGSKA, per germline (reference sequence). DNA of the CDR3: TGCAGTGCTTCAGGCACAGATACGCAGTATTTT. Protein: CSASGTDTQYF.

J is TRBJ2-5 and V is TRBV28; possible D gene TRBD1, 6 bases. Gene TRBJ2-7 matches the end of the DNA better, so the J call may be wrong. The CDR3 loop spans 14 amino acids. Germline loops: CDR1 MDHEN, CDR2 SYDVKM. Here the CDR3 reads CASSLLTGWYEQYF. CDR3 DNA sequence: TGTGCCAGCAGTTTGCTAACAGGGTGGTACGAGCAGTACTTC.

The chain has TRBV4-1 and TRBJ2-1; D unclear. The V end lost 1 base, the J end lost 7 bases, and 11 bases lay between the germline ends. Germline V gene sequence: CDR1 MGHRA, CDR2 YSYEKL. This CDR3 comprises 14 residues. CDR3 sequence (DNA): TGCGCCAGCAGCCAAGCTGTGGGCGAGAATGAGCAGTTCTTC. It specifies CASSQAVGENEQFF.

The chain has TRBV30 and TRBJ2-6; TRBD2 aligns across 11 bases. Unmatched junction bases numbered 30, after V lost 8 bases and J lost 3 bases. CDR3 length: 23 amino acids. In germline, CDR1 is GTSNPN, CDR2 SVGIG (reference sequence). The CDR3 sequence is CAIPPRPLSALLAGVGGANVLTF. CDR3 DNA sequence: TGTGCCATCCCCCCACGTCCGTTATCTGCCCTACTAGCGGGAGTTGGTGGGGCCAACGTCCTGACTTTC.

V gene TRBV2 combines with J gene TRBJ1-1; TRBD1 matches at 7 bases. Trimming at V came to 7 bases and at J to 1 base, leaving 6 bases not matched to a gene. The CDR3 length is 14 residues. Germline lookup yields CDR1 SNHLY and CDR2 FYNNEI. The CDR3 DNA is TGTGCCAGCAACGAGGGGGCTCGGAACACTGAAGCTTTCTTT. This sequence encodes CASNEGARNTEAFF.

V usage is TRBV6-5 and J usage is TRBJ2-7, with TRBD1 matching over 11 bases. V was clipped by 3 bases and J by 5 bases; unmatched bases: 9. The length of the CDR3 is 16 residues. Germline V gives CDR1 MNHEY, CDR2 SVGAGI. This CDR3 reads CASSYTGTGGVHEQYF. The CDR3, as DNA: TGTGCCAGCAGTTATACCGGGACAGGGGGGGTCCACGAGCAGTACTTC.

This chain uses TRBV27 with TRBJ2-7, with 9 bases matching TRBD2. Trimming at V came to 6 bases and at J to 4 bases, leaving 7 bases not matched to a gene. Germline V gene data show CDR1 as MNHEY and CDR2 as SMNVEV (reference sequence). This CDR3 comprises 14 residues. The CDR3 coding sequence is TGTGCCAGCAGCCAAGCGGGAGGAGTTTACGAGCAGTACTTC. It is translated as CASSQAGGVYEQYF.

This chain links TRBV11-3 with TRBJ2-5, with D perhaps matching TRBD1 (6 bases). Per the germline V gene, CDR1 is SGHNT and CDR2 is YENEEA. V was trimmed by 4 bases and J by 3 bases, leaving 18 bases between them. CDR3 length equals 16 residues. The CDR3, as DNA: TGTGCCAGCAGCTCCCAGTGGGCAGGGGTGGAAGAGACCCAGTACTTC. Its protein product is CASSSQWAGVEETQYF.

CDR3 residues: CASTLVGDTGELFF. Here the CDR3 DNA reads TGTGCCAGCACACTAGTAGGGGACACCGGGGAGCTGTTTTTT. The chain employs TRBV6-5 and TRBJ2-2; TRBD1 or TRBD2 may be the D gene (5 bases each). This CDR3 is 14 amino acids long. The germline V gene encodes CDR1 MNHEY and CDR2 SVGAGI. Trimming removed 7 bases at V and 3 bases at J, with 12 bases between.

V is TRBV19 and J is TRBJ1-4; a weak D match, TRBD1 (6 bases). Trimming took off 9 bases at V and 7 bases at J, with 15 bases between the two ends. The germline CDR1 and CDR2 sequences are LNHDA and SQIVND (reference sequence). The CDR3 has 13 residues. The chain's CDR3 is CASQQGGGEKLFF. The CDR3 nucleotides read TGTGCCAGCCAACAGGGTGGCGGTGAAAAACTGTTTTTT.

As DNA, the CDR3 is TGTGCCAGCAGTGGAGGGGTGGGGGGTACTGAAGCTTTCTTT. It is translated as CASSGGVGGTEAFF. The rearrangement links TRBV27 to TRBJ1-1, with D perhaps matching TRBD1 (5 bases). The CDR3 runs 14 residues. Deletions cut 5 bases from V and 5 bases from J, with 15 bases between. Germline CDR1 MNHEY, CDR2 SMNVEV (reference sequence).

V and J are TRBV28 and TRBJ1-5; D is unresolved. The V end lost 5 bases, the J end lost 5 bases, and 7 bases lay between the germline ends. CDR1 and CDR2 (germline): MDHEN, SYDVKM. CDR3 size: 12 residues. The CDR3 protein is CASSPTYQPQHF. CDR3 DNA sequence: TGTGCCAGCAGTCCTACTTATCAGCCCCAGCATTTT.

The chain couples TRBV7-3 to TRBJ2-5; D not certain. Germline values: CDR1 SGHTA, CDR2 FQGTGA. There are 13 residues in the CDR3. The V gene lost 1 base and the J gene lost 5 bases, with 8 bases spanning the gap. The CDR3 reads CASSLMGWETQYF. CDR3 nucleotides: TGTGCCAGCAGCTTAATGGGCTGGGAGACCCAGTACTTC.

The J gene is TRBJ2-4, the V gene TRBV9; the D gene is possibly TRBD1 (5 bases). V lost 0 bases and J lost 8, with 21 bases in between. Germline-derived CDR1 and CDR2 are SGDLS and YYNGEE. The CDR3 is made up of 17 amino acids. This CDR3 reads CASSVAELLTPRDIQYF. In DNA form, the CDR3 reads TGTGCCAGCAGCGTAGCGGAGCTTTTGACCCCCAGGGACATTCAGTACTTC.

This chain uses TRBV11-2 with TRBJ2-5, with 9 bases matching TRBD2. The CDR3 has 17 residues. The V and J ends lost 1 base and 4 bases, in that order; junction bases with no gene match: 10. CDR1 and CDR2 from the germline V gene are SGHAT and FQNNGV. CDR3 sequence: CASSLGGAGGSGETQYF. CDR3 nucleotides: TGTGCCAGCAGCTTAGGTGGAGCGGGAGGTTCGGGAGAGACCCAGTACTTC.

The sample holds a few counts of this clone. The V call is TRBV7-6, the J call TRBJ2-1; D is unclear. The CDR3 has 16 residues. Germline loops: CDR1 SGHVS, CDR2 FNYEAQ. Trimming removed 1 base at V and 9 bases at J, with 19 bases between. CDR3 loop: CASSLGDVYSAAEQFF. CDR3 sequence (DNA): TGTGCCAGCAGCTTAGGAGACGTCTACTCCGCGGCTGAGCAGTTCTTC. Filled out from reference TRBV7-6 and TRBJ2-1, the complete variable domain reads GAGVSQSPRYKVTKRGQDVALRCDPISGHVSLYWYRQALGQGPEFLTYFNYEAQQDKSGLPNDRFSAERPEGSISTLTIQRTEQRDSAMYRCASSLGDVYSAAEQFFGPGTRLTVL.

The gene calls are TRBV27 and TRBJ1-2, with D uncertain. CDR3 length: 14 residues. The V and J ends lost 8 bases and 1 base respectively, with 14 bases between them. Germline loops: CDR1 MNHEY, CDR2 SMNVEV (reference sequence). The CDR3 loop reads CASADTVLNYGYTF. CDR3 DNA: TGTGCCAGCGCCGACACAGTACTTAACTATGGCTACACCTTC.